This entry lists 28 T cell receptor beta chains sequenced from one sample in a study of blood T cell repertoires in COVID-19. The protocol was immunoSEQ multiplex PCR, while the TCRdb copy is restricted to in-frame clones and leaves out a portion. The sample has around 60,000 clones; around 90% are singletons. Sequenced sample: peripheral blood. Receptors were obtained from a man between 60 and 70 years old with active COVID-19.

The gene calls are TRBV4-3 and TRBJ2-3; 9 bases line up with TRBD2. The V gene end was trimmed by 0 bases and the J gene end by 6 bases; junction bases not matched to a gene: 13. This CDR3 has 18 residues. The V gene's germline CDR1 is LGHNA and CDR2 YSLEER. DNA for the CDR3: TGCGCCAGCAGCCAAGATTATTACGCGGCGGGAGGGCCGGATACGCAGTATTTT. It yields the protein CASSQDYYAAGGPDTQYF.

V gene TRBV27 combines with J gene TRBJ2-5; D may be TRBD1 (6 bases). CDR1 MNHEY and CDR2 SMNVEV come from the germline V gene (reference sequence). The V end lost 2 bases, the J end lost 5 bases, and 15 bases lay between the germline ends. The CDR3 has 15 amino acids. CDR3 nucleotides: TGTGCCAGCAGTTTAAGACCCAGGGGTTTGGAGACCCAGTACTTC. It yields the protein CASSLRPRGLETQYF.

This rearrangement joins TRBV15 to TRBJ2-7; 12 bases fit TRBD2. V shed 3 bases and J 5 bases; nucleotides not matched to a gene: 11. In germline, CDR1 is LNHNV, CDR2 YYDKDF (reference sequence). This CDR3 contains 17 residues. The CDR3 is CATSSDPQGLAGHEQYF. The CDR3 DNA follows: TGTGCCACCAGCAGCGACCCACAGGGACTAGCGGGCCACGAGCAGTACTTC.

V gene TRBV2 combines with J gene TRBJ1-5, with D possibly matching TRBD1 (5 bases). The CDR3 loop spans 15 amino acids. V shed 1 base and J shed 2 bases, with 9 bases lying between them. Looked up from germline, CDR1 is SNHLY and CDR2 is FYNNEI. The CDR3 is CASSEVRAGNQPQHF. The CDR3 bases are TGTGCCAGCAGTGAAGTCAGGGCGGGCAATCAGCCCCAGCATTTT.

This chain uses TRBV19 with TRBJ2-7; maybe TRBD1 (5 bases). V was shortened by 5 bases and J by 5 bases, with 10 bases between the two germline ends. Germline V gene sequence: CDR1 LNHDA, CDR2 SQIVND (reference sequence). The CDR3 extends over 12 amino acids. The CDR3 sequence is CASSLTGNEQYF. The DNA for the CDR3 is TGTGCCAGTAGTCTCACAGGTAACGAGCAGTACTTC. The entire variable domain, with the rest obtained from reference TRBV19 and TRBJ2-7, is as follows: DGGITQSPKYLFRKEGQNVTLSCEQNLNHDAMYWYRQDPGQGLRLIYYSQIVNDFQKGDIAEGYSVSREKKESFPLTVTSAQKNPTAFYLCASSLTGNEQYFGPGTRLTVT.

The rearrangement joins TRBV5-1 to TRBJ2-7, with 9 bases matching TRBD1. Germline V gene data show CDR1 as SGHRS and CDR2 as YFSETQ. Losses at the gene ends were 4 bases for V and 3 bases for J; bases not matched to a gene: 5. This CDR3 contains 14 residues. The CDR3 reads CASSTDRGNYEQYF. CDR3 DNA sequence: TGCGCCAGCAGCACCGACAGGGGGAACTACGAGCAGTACTTC.

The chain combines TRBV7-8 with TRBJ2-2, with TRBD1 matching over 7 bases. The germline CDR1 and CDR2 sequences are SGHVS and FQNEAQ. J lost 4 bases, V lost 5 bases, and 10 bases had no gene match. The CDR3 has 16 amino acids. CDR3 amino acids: CASSTRGSGGTGELFF. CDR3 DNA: TGTGCCAGCAGCACCAGGGGGTCAGGGGGCACCGGGGAGCTGTTTTTT. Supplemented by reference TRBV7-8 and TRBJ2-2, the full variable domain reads GAGVSQSPRYKVAKRGQDVALRCDPISGHVSLFWYQQALGQGPEFLTYFQNEAQLDKSGLPSDRFFAERPEGSVSTLKIQRTQQEDSAVYLCASSTRGSGGTGELFFGEGSRLTVL.

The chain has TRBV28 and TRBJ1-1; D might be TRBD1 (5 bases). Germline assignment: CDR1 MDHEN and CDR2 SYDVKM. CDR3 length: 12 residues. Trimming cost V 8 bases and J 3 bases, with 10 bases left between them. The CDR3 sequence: CASDGGYTEAFF. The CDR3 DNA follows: TGTGCCAGCGACGGGGGTTACACTGAAGCTTTCTTT.

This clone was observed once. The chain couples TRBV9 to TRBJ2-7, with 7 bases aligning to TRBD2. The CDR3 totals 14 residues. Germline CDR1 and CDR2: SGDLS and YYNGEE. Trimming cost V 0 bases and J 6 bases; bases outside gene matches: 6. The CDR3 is CASSVVGEGTEQYF. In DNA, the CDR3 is TGTGCCAGCAGCGTAGTAGGGGAGGGAACCGAGCAGTACTTC.

This CDR3 is CASSFEGRASTDTQYF. DNA of the CDR3: TGCGCCAGCAGCTTCGAGGGAAGGGCTAGCACAGATACGCAGTATTTT. The chain recombines TRBV5-1 with TRBJ2-3; D possibly corresponds to TRBD2 (5 bases). Looked up from germline, CDR1 is SGHRS and CDR2 is YFSETQ. The CDR3 runs to 16 residues. The V end was cut by 2 bases, the J end by 0 bases, with 13 bases between.

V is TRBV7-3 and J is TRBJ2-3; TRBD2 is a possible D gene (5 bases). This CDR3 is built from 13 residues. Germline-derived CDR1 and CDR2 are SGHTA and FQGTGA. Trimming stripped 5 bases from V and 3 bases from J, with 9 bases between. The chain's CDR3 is CASSTSGTDTQYF. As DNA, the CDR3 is TGTGCCAGCAGCACTAGTGGGACAGATACGCAGTATTTT.

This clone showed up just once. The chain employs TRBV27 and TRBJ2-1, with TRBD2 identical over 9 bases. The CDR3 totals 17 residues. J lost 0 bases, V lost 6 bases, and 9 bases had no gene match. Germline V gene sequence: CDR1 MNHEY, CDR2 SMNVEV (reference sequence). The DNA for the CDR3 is TGTGCCAGCAGACCCTCACCGGGACTAGCCTCCTACAATGAGCAGTTCTTC. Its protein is CASRPSPGLASYNEQFF.

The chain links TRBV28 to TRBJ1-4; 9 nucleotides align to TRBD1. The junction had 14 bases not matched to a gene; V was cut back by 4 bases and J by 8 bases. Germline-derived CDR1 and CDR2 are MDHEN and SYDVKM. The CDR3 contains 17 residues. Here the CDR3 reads CASSSPPYRGRGEKLFF. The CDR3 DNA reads TGTGCCAGCAGTTCGCCCCCGTACAGGGGGCGAGGAGAAAAACTGTTTTTT.

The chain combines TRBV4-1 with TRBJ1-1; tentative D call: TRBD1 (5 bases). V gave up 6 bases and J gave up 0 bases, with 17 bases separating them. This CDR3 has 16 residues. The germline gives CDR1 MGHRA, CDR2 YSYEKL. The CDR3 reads CASRKNRLQMNTEAFF. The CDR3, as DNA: TGCGCCAGCAGAAAAAACAGGCTCCAAATGAACACTGAAGCTTTCTTT.

The CDR3 nucleotides are TGTGCCAGTAGTACGGGACAGGGGTGGACCGGGGAGCTGTTTTTT. Translation gives CASSTGQGWTGELFF. V gene TRBV19 combines with J gene TRBJ2-2, with 10 bases fitting TRBD1. The CDR3 runs to 15 residues. Unmatched junction bases numbered 4, after V lost 4 bases and J lost 5 bases. Germline assignment: CDR1 LNHDA and CDR2 SQIVND (reference sequence).

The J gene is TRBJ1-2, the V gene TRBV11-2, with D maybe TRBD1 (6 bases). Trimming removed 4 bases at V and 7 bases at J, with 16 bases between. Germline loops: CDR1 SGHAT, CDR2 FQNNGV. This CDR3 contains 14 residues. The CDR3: CASSSGTGIVGYTF. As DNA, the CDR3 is TGTGCCAGCAGCTCGGGTACAGGGATCGTTGGCTACACCTTC.

The CDR3 region is CASSLAGGNTEAFF. CDR3 in DNA: TGTGCCAGCAGCTTGGCAGGGGGCAACACTGAAGCTTTCTTT. This chain links TRBV5-5 with TRBJ1-1, with TRBD1 matching over 8 bases. CDR1 is SGHKS and CDR2 is YYEKEE in the germline V gene (reference sequence). J lost 2 bases, V lost 0 bases, and 0 bases had no gene match. The CDR3 is made up of 14 amino acids.

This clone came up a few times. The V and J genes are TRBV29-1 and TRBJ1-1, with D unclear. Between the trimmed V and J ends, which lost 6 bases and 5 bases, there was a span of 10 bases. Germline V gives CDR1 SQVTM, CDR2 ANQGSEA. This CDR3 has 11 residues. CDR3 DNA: TGCAGCGTCGTAGTGTTGACTGAAGCTTTCTTT. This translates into CSVVVLTEAFF.

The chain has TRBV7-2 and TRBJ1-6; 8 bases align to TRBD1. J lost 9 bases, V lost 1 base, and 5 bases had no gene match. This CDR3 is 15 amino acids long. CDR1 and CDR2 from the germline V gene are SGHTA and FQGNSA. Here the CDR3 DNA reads TGTGCCAGCAGCTTAGGAGGCAGGGGGCGTTCACCCCTCCACTTT. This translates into CASSLGGRGRSPLHF.

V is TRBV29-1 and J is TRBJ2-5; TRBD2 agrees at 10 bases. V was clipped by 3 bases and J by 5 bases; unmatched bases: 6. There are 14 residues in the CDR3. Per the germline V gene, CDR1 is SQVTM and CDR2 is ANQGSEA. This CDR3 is CSVDPSGSTETQYF. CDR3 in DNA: TGCAGCGTTGATCCTAGCGGGAGTACGGAGACCCAGTACTTC.

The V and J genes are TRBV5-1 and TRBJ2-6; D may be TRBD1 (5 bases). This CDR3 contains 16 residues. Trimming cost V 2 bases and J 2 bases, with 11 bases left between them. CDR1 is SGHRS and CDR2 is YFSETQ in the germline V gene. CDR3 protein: CASSFPLTAGANVLTF. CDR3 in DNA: TGCGCCAGCAGCTTTCCGTTGACAGCTGGGGCCAACGTCCTGACTTTC.

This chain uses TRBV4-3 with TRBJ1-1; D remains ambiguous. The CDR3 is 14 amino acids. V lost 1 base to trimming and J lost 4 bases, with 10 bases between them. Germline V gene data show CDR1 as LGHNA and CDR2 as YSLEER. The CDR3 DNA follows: TGCGCCAGCAGCCAAGGACTAGTGAGCACTGAAGCTTTCTTT. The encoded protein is CASSQGLVSTEAFF.

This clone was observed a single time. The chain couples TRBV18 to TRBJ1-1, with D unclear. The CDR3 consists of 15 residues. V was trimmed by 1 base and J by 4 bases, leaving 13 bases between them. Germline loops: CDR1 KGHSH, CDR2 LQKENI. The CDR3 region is CASSPLPRGSTEAFF. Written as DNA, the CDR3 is TGTGCCAGCTCACCACTCCCACGGGGTAGCACTGAAGCTTTCTTT. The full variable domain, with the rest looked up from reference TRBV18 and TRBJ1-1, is NAGVMQNPRHLVRRRGQEARLRCSPMKGHSHVYWYRQLPEEGLKFMVYLQKENIIDESGMPKERFSAEFPKEGPSILRIQQVVRGDSAAYFCASSPLPRGSTEAFFGQGTRLTVV.

Written as DNA, the CDR3 is TGTGCCAGCAGCCAGGCCTCAGGGGTTCAAGAGACCCAGTACTTC. Translation: CASSQASGVQETQYF. V gene TRBV3-1 (or the pseudogene TRBV3-2) combines with J gene TRBJ2-5, with a weak D call TRBD1 (6 bases). Between the trimmed V and J ends, which lost 3 bases and 2 bases, there was a span of 13 bases. The CDR3 spans 15 residues. In germline, CDR1 is LGHDT, CDR2 YNNKEL (reference sequence).

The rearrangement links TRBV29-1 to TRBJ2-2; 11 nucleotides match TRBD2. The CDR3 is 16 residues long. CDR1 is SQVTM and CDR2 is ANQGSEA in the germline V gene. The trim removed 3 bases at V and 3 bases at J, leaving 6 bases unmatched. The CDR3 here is CSVDEGLAVYTGELFF. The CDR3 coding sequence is TGCAGCGTTGATGAGGGACTAGCGGTTTACACCGGGGAGCTGTTTTTT.

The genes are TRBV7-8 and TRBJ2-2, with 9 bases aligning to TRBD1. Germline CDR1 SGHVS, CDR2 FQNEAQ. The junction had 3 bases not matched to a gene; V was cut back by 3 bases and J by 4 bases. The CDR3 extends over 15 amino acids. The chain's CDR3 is CASSFRTGVTGELFF. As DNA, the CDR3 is TGTGCCAGCAGCTTCAGGACAGGGGTCACCGGGGAGCTGTTTTTT.

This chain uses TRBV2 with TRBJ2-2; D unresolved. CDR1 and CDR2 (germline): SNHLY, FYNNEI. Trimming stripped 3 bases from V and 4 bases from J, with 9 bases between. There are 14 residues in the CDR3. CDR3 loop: CASSESGFTGELFF. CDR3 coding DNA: TGTGCCAGCAGTGAGTCCGGGTTCACCGGGGAGCTGTTTTTT.

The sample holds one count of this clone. The CDR3 region is CASSPTPGTEQYF. The CDR3, as DNA: TGCGCCAGCAGCCCTACCCCAGGGACAGAGCAGTACTTC. The chain employs TRBV4-3 and TRBJ2-7; D possibly corresponds to TRBD1 (6 bases). Germline assignment: CDR1 LGHNA and CDR2 YSLEER. The CDR3 is 13 residues long. V was trimmed by 4 bases and J by 7 bases, leaving 14 bases between them.